This T cell receptor beta chain was profiled in a study of cytomegalovirus exposure and HLA in healthy donors. The CDR3 runs to 15 residues. Trimming stripped 5 bases from V and 7 bases from J, with 18 bases between. Germline assignment: CDR1 SEHNR and CDR2 FQNEAQ (reference sequence). Study observations and caveats: In vitro checks showed that three CMV-associated chains really do target CMV antigens.

Regarding this clone: Its specificity is not known.

Primers: 60 Vbeta forward and 13 Jbeta reverse. TCRdb's copy holds only in-frame clones and misses some; the assay was immunoSEQ multiplex PCR. The repertoire shows approximately 110,000 clones; the top ten hold about 2.3%. The chain carries TRBV7-9 and TRBJ1-5; D is ambiguous. This TCR came from a man in his forties in good health and CMV-seronegative. The sequenced sample was PBMCs. The CDR3 DNA follows: TGTGCCAGCAGCCCCGGAGCGGAAGGAGGACAGCCCCAGCATTTT. Translated, it gives CASSPGAEGGQPQHF.